The rows below give T cell receptor beta chains drawn from one sample of a study of T cells after yellow fever vaccination. Each CDR3 protein gets one entry after TCRdb re-called the 5' RACE reads with MiXCR. Among about 340,000 distinct CDR3 sequences listed, 4% were seen once. The sample consisted of PBMCs, taken 5 days after the yellow fever booster vaccination. These receptors came from a man between 18 and 29 years old who received the YFV17D yellow fever vaccine. CDR3s include the opening cysteine and the closing phenylalanine or tryptophan. The D gene is left open where the match is weak. The size entry is marked missing in some rows and otherwise reads once, few, many or a size class.

clone_size	v_call	d_call	j_call	cdr3_aa	cdr3_nt
NA	TRBV7-2	NA	TRBJ1-1	CASSIRMRGGTEAFF	TGTGCCAGCAGCATTAGAATGCGGGGGGGAACTGAAGCTTTCTTT
NA	TRBV5-4	NA	TRBJ2-2	CASSLDTTSGELFF	TGTGCCAGCAGCTTGGATACTACCTCCGGGGAGCTGTTTTTT
many	TRBV29-1	NA	TRBJ2-5	CSVDLGPNLETQYF	TGCAGCGTTGATTTGGGTCCCAACCTAGAGACCCAGTACTTC
few	TRBV7-3	TRBD1	TRBJ1-3	CASSPGQGAIGNTIYF	TGTGCCAGCAGCCCAGGACAGGGGGCGATCGGAAACACCATATATTTT
many	TRBV6-5	NA	TRBJ1-1	CASSYYPRTEAFF	TGTGCCAGCAGTTACTACCCCCGCACTGAAGCTTTCTTT
many	TRBV5-1	NA	TRBJ2-3	CASSLKGTDTQYF	TGCGCCAGCAGCTTGAAGGGCACAGATACGCAGTATTTT
NA	TRBV9	TRBD2	TRBJ2-2	CASSVEAGGPNTGELFF	TGTGCCAGCAGCGTAGAAGCGGGGGGCCCCAACACCGGGGAGCTGTTTTTT
NA	TRBV6-5	NA	TRBJ1-5	CASRETVYSNQPQHF	TGTGCCAGCAGAGAGACAGTTTATAGCAATCAGCCCCAGCATTTT
few	TRBV29-1	NA	TRBJ2-1	CSVEETDNEQFF	TGCAGCGTTGAGGAGACGGACAATGAGCAGTTCTTC
many	TRBV6-2/TRBV6-3	NA	TRBJ2-2	CASRTPPGRNQNTGELFF	TGTGCCAGCAGAACCCCCCCAGGAAGAAATCAGAACACCGGGGAGCTGTTTTTT
NA	TRBV18	TRBD1	TRBJ1-5	CASSQGANQPQHF	TGTGCCAGCTCACAGGGGGCGAATCAGCCCCAGCATTTT
few	TRBV4-3	TRBD2	TRBJ2-3	CASSQESGVGRDTQYF	TGCGCCAGCAGCCAAGAGAGCGGGGTTGGTAGGGATACGCAGTATTTT
NA	TRBV20-1	TRBD2	TRBJ2-5	CSALPGLAGETQYF	TGCAGTGCTTTGCCGGGACTAGCGGGGGAGACCCAGTACTTC
few	TRBV7-6	TRBD1	TRBJ1-3	CASSDRRRDSTNTIYF	TGTGCCAGCAGCGATAGGCGCCGGGACAGTACGAACACCATATATTTT
NA	TRBV18	TRBD1	TRBJ1-5	CASSPRFWGQSPYSNQPQHF	TGTGCCAGCTCACCCCGTTTCTGGGGACAGTCCCCTTATAGCAATCAGCCCCAGCATTTT
many	TRBV6-5	TRBD1	TRBJ1-2	CASSPAIGTGTSFFYGYTF	TGTGCCAGCAGCCCTGCGATTGGGACAGGGACGTCCTTTTTCTATGGCTACACCTTC
NA	TRBV6-5	TRBD2	TRBJ2-4	CASSRFARGGENIQYF	TGTGCCAGCAGCCGCTTCGCCCGGGGGGGGGAGAACATTCAGTACTTC
few	TRBV12-3/TRBV12-4	TRBD1	TRBJ1-2	CASSGVLAGQGTRDYGYTF	TGTGCCAGCAGTGGAGTCCTTGCGGGACAGGGGACTCGAGATTATGGCTACACCTTC
NA	TRBV20-1	TRBD1	TRBJ2-3	CSANDRVEADTQYF	TGCAGTGCTAATGACAGGGTAGAAGCAGATACGCAGTATTTT
many	TRBV12-3/TRBV12-4	NA	TRBJ2-5	CASRSTETQYF	TGTGCCAGCAGGTCAACGGAGACCCAGTACTTC
many	TRBV3-1	TRBD2	TRBJ2-3	CASSQFASGFTDTQYF	TGTGCCAGCAGCCAATTCGCTAGCGGCTTCACAGATACGCAGTATTTT
NA	TRBV20-1	NA	TRBJ1-4	CSARSTEREKLFF	TGCAGTGCTAGATCCACCGAACGAGAAAAACTGTTTTTT
few	TRBV5-1	NA	TRBJ1-1	CASSSDSLPWAEAFF	TGCGCCAGCAGCTCGGACAGTCTCCCCTGGGCTGAAGCTTTCTTT
many	TRBV15	TRBD2	TRBJ2-2	CATSRGLAGAVGTGELFF	TGTGCCACCAGCAGGGGACTAGCGGGGGCGGTAGGCACCGGGGAGCTGTTTTTT
many	TRBV7-3	NA	TRBJ2-1	CASSLNPGPSSYNEQFF	TGTGCCAGCAGCTTAAACCCGGGACCGTCCTCCTACAATGAGCAGTTCTTC
NA	TRBV18	NA	TRBJ2-6	CASSPAPADSGANVLTF	TGTGCCAGCTCACCAGCTCCCGCGGACTCTGGGGCCAACGTCCTGACTTTC
many	TRBV4-1	NA	TRBJ2-2	CASSQTPGAYTGELFF	TGCGCCAGCAGCCAAACCCCTGGGGCGTACACCGGGGAGCTGTTTTTT
many	TRBV27	TRBD2	TRBJ2-1	CTSSPRTSGDNEQFF	TGCACCAGCAGTCCAAGGACTAGCGGCGACAATGAGCAGTTCTTC
NA	TRBV7-2	NA	TRBJ2-5	CASSFQGSGETQYF	TGTGCCAGCAGCTTTCAGGGAAGCGGAGAGACCCAGTACTTC
NA	TRBV6-6	TRBD2	TRBJ2-7	CASRTSGGINEQYF	TGTGCCAGCAGAACTAGCGGGGGTATCAACGAGCAGTACTTC
many	TRBV7-8	TRBD1	TRBJ1-2	CASSLQPGQGGYGYTF	TGTGCCAGCAGCTTACAACCGGGACAGGGGGGCTATGGCTACACCTTC
many	TRBV7-9	NA	TRBJ1-2	CASSSHGGAYGYTF	TGTGCCAGCAGCTCTCACGGGGGTGCCTATGGCTACACCTTC
many	TRBV7-2	NA	TRBJ2-3	CASSLAGPADTQYF	TGTGCCAGCAGCTTAGCCGGCCCCGCGGATACGCAGTATTTT
few	TRBV20-1	NA	TRBJ1-1	CSARGLGAFF	TGCAGTGCGAGGGGTTTAGGAGCTTTCTTT
few	TRBV7-2	NA	TRBJ2-7	CASSFEGRGEQYF	TGTGCCAGCAGCTTTGAGGGCCGGGGCGAGCAGTACTTC
many	TRBV20-1	NA	TRBJ2-1	CSATLGSSYNEQFF	TGCAGTGCCACCTTGGGGAGCTCCTACAATGAGCAGTTCTTC
few	TRBV5-1	NA	TRBJ2-1	CASSLPGLLNEQFF	TGCGCCAGCAGCTTACCGGGTCTTCTCAATGAGCAGTTCTTC
many	TRBV9	TRBD2	TRBJ2-4	CASSAGTSGGLAKNIQYF	TGTGCCAGCAGCGCCGGGACTAGCGGGGGATTAGCCAAAAACATTCAGTACTTC